The 28 T cell receptor beta chains listed next were all sequenced from one sample in a study of T cells after posttransplantation cyclophosphamide. The table came from immunoSEQ multiplex PCR; TCRdb's copy has only in-frame clones and leaves some out. The sample includes over 45,000 clones, none of them occurring once. Sequencing input: PBMCs. All receptors come from a man between 35 and 55 years old in good health, CMV-negative, and a related stem cell transplant donor.

This clone has a count of ten or more. V usage is TRBV9 and J usage is TRBJ1-1, with D hard to call. CDR3 size: 15 residues. Germline assignment: CDR1 SGDLS and CDR2 YYNGEE. Trimming left V 0 bases short and J 1 base short, with 10 bases between. The CDR3 here is CASSVESGRNTEAFF. In nucleotides, the CDR3 is TGTGCCAGCAGCGTAGAGTCAGGCCGGAACACTGAAGCTTTCTTT.

This clone was seen at least ten times. The chain employs TRBV18 and TRBJ2-5, with 9 bases lining up with TRBD1. This CDR3 is built from 13 residues. Unmatched junction bases numbered 3, after V lost 5 bases and J lost 5 bases. Germline V gene lookup returns CDR1 KGHSH and CDR2 LQKENI. CDR3 amino acids: CASSSGQGETQYF. The DNA for the CDR3 is TGTGCCAGCTCATCCGGACAGGGGGAGACCCAGTACTTC.

At least ten counts were recorded for this clone. V usage is TRBV19 and J usage is TRBJ2-5; 10 bases line up with TRBD1. The CDR3 spans 16 residues. Germline trimming cut 5 bases from V and 2 bases from J; bases unmatched to any gene: 8. Germline values: CDR1 LNHDA, CDR2 SQIVND (reference sequence). The CDR3 protein is CASSFSRDRGQETQYF. In nucleotides, the CDR3 is TGTGCCAGTAGTTTCAGCCGGGACAGGGGACAAGAGACCCAGTACTTC.

This clone was observed a few times. J is TRBJ2-3 and V is TRBV10-3; TRBD1 aligns across 10 bases. Germline CDR1 reads ENHRY; CDR2 reads SYGVKD. Germline trimming cut 7 bases from V and 0 bases from J; bases unmatched to any gene: 10. There are 17 residues in the CDR3. The CDR3 is CAITEGQGPSSTDTQYF. CDR3 bases: TGTGCCATCACGGAGGGACAGGGGCCTTCCAGCACAGATACGCAGTATTTT.

The table lists this clone with many counts. The V gene is TRBV11-2, the J gene TRBJ2-3; the match to TRBD1 covers 8 bases. The CDR3 length is 17 residues. V shed 7 bases and J 5 bases; nucleotides not matched to a gene: 17. Germline V gene lookup returns CDR1 SGHAT and CDR2 FQNNGV. The CDR3 region is CASTGGRWENREDTQYF. CDR3 coding DNA: TGTGCCAGCACAGGGGGCAGGTGGGAGAACCGAGAAGATACGCAGTATTTT.

This clone appeared many times. This chain connects TRBV13 to TRBJ2-1, with 7 bases that match TRBD2. Germline-derived CDR1 and CDR2 are PRHDT and FYEKMQ (reference sequence). The V gene end was trimmed by 5 bases and the J gene end by 10 bases; junction bases not matched to a gene: 5. The CDR3 extends over 12 amino acids. The CDR3 loop is CASSPAGVEQFF. The CDR3 coding sequence is TGTGCCAGCAGCCCGGCGGGAGTCGAGCAGTTCTTC.

This clone occurred many times. The chain combines TRBV5-6 with TRBJ1-5; 9 bases fit TRBD1. The CDR3 is 18 amino acids. V lost 2 bases to trimming and J lost 1 base; unmatched junction nucleotides: 10. Germline CDR1 is SGHDT and CDR2 is YYEEEE. The DNA of the CDR3 is TGTGCCAGCAGCTTTAGGACAGGGGAGAGGCGAAGCAATCAGCCCCAGCATTTT. Its protein is CASSFRTGERRSNQPQHF.

This clone was detected ten times or more. V and J are TRBV5-4 and TRBJ2-3, with D possibly being TRBD2 (6 bases). Trimming removed 4 bases at V and 2 bases at J, with 14 bases between. Germline lookup yields CDR1 SGHNT and CDR2 YYREEE (reference sequence). The CDR3 runs to 15 residues. CDR3: CASSMEGLITDTQYF. The CDR3 DNA reads TGTGCCAGCAGCATGGAGGGGCTAATCACAGATACGCAGTATTTT.

The J gene is TRBJ2-5, the V gene TRBV11-2; 9 bases are shared with TRBD2. The DNA matches TRBJ2-7 better at its end, which makes the J call doubtful. The CDR3 runs 14 residues. Per germline, CDR1 SGHAT and CDR2 FQNNGV. The CDR3 DNA follows: TGTGCCAGCAGCTTAGGCGGGAGGGTATACGAGCAGTACTTC. Protein product: CASSLGGRVYEQYF.

This clone was seen repeatedly, ten times or more. The rearrangement uses TRBV7-9 and TRBJ2-3; D remains unclear. Trimming left V 7 bases short and J 5 bases short, with 16 bases between. Per germline, CDR1 SEHNR and CDR2 FQNEAQ (reference sequence). The CDR3 loop spans 14 amino acids. The CDR3: CASKSGEARDTQYF. The CDR3 bases are TGTGCCAGCAAATCCGGAGAAGCGAGAGATACGCAGTATTTT.

This clone was seen many times. The rearrangement joins TRBV10-1 to TRBJ2-7; 10 bases fit TRBD1. The CDR3 has 13 amino acids. J was trimmed by 5 bases and V by 2 bases; bases with no gene match: 0. The germline CDR1 and CDR2 sequences are WNHNN and SYGVQD (reference sequence). As DNA, the CDR3 is TGCGCCAGCAGTGAGGGACAGGGGGACGAGCAGTACTTC. Protein: CASSEGQGDEQYF.

At least ten counts were recorded for this clone. The chain carries TRBV7-2 and TRBJ1-1; the D is unclear. The germline gives CDR1 SGHTA, CDR2 FQGNSA. V lost 1 base and J lost 9, with 9 bases in between. The CDR3 is 12 amino acids. The CDR3 reads CASSLDGPQAFF. For the CDR3, the DNA is TGTGCCAGCAGCTTAGATGGGCCCCAAGCTTTCTTT. The full variable domain, in which reference TRBV7-2 and TRBJ1-1 provide the parts outside the CDR3, is GAGVSQSPSNKVTEKGKDVELRCDPISGHTALYWYRQSLGQGLEFLIYFQGNSAPDKSGLPSDRFSAERTGGSVSTLTIQRTQQEDSAVYLCASSLDGPQAFFGQGTRLTVV.

This clone was counted ten times or more. V and J are TRBV11-2 and TRBJ1-5, with 8 bases that match TRBD1. J was trimmed by 9 bases and V by 4 bases; bases with no gene match: 8. Germline-derived CDR1 and CDR2 are SGHAT and FQNNGV. The CDR3 length is 14 residues. CDR3: CASSSDRGSGPQHF. DNA of the CDR3: TGTGCCAGCAGCTCCGACAGGGGCTCGGGGCCCCAGCATTTT.

This clone was observed at least ten times. The V and J genes are TRBV7-8 and TRBJ2-1, with 9 nucleotides matching TRBD1. Germline assignment: CDR1 SGHVS and CDR2 FQNEAQ. The CDR3 runs to 16 residues. Trimming at V came to 3 bases and at J to 6 bases, leaving 9 bases not matched to a gene. The CDR3 loop reads CASSFTGGDTINEQFF. The CDR3 nucleotides read TGTGCCAGCAGCTTTACAGGGGGCGACACTATCAATGAGCAGTTCTTC.

A few counts support this clone. A much larger clonotype is one base distant, so this may be a read error. This chain connects TRBV7-8 to TRBJ1-1; the D is unclear. Germline CDR1 and CDR2: SGHVS and FQNEAQ. This CDR3 region has 18 residues. The V gene lost 1 base and the J gene lost 1 base, with 19 bases spanning the gap. DNA of the CDR3: TGTGCCAGCAGCTTAGTGCCTTGGGAGGCTAGATCGAACACTGAAGCTTTCTTT. It encodes CASSLVPWEARSNTEAFF.

This clone was picked up many times. The chain carries TRBV11-2 and TRBJ2-7, with D possibly matching TRBD2 (6 bases). The CDR3 is made up of 16 amino acids. V lost 0 bases, J lost 3 bases, and 15 bases lay in between. The germline CDR1 and CDR2 sequences are SGHAT and FQNNGV. The CDR3 protein is CASSLDLASAFYEQYF. DNA for the CDR3: TGTGCCAGCAGCTTAGATCTGGCTAGCGCCTTCTACGAGCAGTACTTC.

This clone appeared many times. The genes are TRBV18 and TRBJ2-7, with D tentatively TRBD1 (5 bases). Germline assignment: CDR1 KGHSH and CDR2 LQKENI. This CDR3 has 14 residues. Trimming pared 1 base from V and 1 base from J, leaving 8 bases between. CDR3 in DNA: TGTGCCAGCTCACCACGACAGCTATCCTACGAGCAGTACTTC. This translates into CASSPRQLSYEQYF. Supplemented by reference TRBV18 and TRBJ2-7, the full variable domain reads NAGVMQNPRHLVRRRGQEARLRCSPMKGHSHVYWYRQLPEEGLKFMVYLQKENIIDESGMPKERFSAEFPKEGPSILRIQQVVRGDSAAYFCASSPRQLSYEQYFGPGTRLTVT.

This clone was detected ten times or more. V usage is TRBV5-1 and J usage is TRBJ1-2; TRBD1 aligns across 11 bases. CDR3 size: 13 residues. Germline trimming cut 3 bases from V and 7 bases from J; bases unmatched to any gene: 2. Germline values: CDR1 SGHRS, CDR2 YFSETQ. The CDR3 nucleotides are TGCGCCAGCAGCTCCGGGACAGGGGGTGGCTACACCTTC. Translated, it gives CASSSGTGGGYTF.

Turning to this clone: This sequence may be a read error, since a much larger clone differs from it by one base. This sequence joins TRBV11-3 and TRBJ1-5, with 9 bases matching TRBD1. The junction had 4 bases not matched to a gene; V was cut back by 5 bases and J by 2 bases. The CDR3 totals 15 residues. CDR1 is SGHNT, CDR2 YENEEA, per germline. CDR3 protein: CASSPGQGGNQPQHF. CDR3 DNA: TGTGCCAGCAGCCCGGGACAGGGAGGCAATCAGCCCCAGCATTTT.

This clone came up many times. The chain's CDR3 is CASSPLDRSYNEQFF. CDR3 DNA sequence: TGCGCCAGCAGCCCCCTGGACAGGTCATACAATGAGCAGTTCTTC. The chain uses TRBV5-1 and TRBJ2-1, with 7 bases that match TRBD1. This CDR3 spans 15 amino acids. Trimming removed 4 bases from V and 4 bases from J; junction bases left unmatched: 8. Germline V gene sequence: CDR1 SGHRS, CDR2 YFSETQ.

There are a few counts of this clone. The chain carries TRBV11-1 and TRBJ1-6, with D possibly matching TRBD1 (6 bases). Trimming took off 6 bases at V and 4 bases at J, with 10 bases between the two ends. From germline, CDR1 is SGHAT and CDR2 FQDESV (reference sequence). This CDR3 comprises 14 residues. CDR3 in amino acids: CASRPQGYNSPLHF. The CDR3 nucleotides read TGTGCCAGCAGACCTCAGGGGTATAATTCACCCCTCCACTTT.

This clone was picked up many times. The chain combines TRBV5-6 with TRBJ2-1; 7 nucleotides agree with TRBD2. J lost 1 base, V lost 3 bases, and 16 bases had no gene match. The germline CDR1 and CDR2 sequences are SGHDT and YYEEEE. The CDR3 is made up of 19 amino acids. This CDR3 is CASSWGGSSELSSYNEQFF. CDR3 nucleotide sequence: TGTGCCAGCAGCTGGGGGGGTTCGAGTGAGCTTAGTTCCTACAATGAGCAGTTCTTC.

V usage is TRBV6-1 and J usage is TRBJ1-1; 8 bases match TRBD1. This CDR3 is built from 14 residues. From germline, CDR1 is MNHNS and CDR2 SASEGT. V shed 6 bases, J shed 6 bases, and the junction held 9 bases outside the gene matches. CDR3 amino acids: CASRSHRGYAEAFF. As DNA, the CDR3 is TGTGCCAGCAGATCTCACAGGGGGTACGCTGAAGCTTTCTTT.

There are many counts of this clone. This chain links TRBV4-3 with TRBJ2-7; the match to TRBD2 covers 9 bases. Per germline, CDR1 LGHNA and CDR2 YSLEER. V trimming: 1 base; J trimming: 3 bases; junction bases outside the gene matches: 4. CDR3 length: 15 amino acids. CDR3 sequence (DNA): TGCGCCAGCAGCCAAGGGCTAGCGGGACGCTACGAGCAGTACTTC. The encoded protein is CASSQGLAGRYEQYF.

This clone was seen many times. V gene TRBV21-1 combines with J gene TRBJ2-7; the table names TRBD2, a call not compared with the DNA. TRBV21-1 represents a pseudogene. This CDR3 is 17 amino acids long. CDR3 protein: CASSFHLGAGGPYEQYF. CDR3 DNA sequence: TGTGCCAGCAGCTTCCACCTGGGAGCGGGAGGGCCCTACGAGCAGTACTTC.

At least ten counts were recorded for this clone. The gene calls are TRBV6-1 and TRBJ1-2; TRBD1 matches at 9 bases. Germline values: CDR1 MNHNS, CDR2 SASEGT. This CDR3 has 17 residues. V lost 4 bases, J lost 4 bases, and 13 bases stayed unmatched. The CDR3 spells CASSAPGTGSWSYGYTF. DNA of the CDR3: TGTGCCAGCAGTGCCCCCGGGACAGGGTCCTGGTCCTATGGCTACACCTTC.

This clone was recorded at least ten times. The rearrangement joins TRBV11-2 to TRBJ2-7; weak D call: TRBD2 (5 bases). The CDR3 has 14 amino acids. V lost 7 bases and J 5 bases, leaving 18 bases between the germline ends. CDR1 SGHAT and CDR2 FQNNGV come from the germline V gene. The CDR3 here is CASTSAYGIDEQYF. The CDR3 coding sequence is TGTGCCAGCACTTCAGCATACGGGATAGACGAGCAGTACTTC.

This clone was detected many times. The chain couples TRBV27 to TRBJ2-7; D unresolved. Between the trimmed V and J ends, which lost 2 bases and 2 bases, there was a span of 7 bases. Per germline, CDR1 MNHEY and CDR2 SMNVEV (reference sequence). The CDR3 runs 13 residues. The CDR3 DNA is TGTGCCAGCAGTTTAGGGCGTACCTACGAGCAGTACTTC. Its translation is CASSLGRTYEQYF.